This T cell receptor beta chain was sequenced for a study of cytomegalovirus exposure and HLA in healthy donors (dated by TCRdb to 2016 to 2017). Looking at the study overall: An earlier analysis of approximately 550 of the donors reported 250 to 350 Gb of sequence data and 117 million unique TCR beta sequences from about 200 million T cells. An early release that covered some 640 HLA-typed donors contained approximately 320 gigabases of sequencing data and approximately 85 million unique TCR sequences. Of the roughly 400 genotyped donors, around 81% fell in the genetic ancestry cluster associated with self-reported Caucasian donors. The study aimed to test whether signatures of past pathogen exposure could be identified by cataloging public T cell receptors. The study profiled the T cell repertoires of 500 to 800 subjects by immunosequencing and related them to cytomegalovirus serostatus. Besides the first cohort of 666 subjects, a separate validation cohort made up of 120 different subjects was used. To predict cytomegalovirus infection status, the study brought together high-throughput TCR immunosequencing, statistical association of individual TCRs with disease status, and machine learning. A later analysis re-examined previously published TCR beta repertoires from several hundred donors and added high-resolution HLA genotyping to investigate patterns of TCR occurrence. The later analysis used no new phenotypic data to find candidate immune exposures, relying instead on TCR beta sequences and their occurrence across donors. To decide whether each TCR beta V gene segment behaved as functional or pseudogenic, an earlier analysis of approximately 600 of the donors relied on high-throughput TCR beta sequencing. Donor age, sex, ethnicity and CMV serostatus were compiled together with the repertoire data. Genome-wide SNP genotypes for about 55% of the roughly 670 donors were used in a later genetic analysis, which treated that subset as a discovery cohort. Every discovery cohort repertoire had been produced on one sequencing platform. HLA typing covered class I and class II loci at four-digit resolution. Typing coverage varied by locus: 629-630 donors for A, B, C, DRB1 and DQB1; more than 500 for DQA1; approximately 610 for DPA1; approximately 450 for DPB1. Roughly 5 DR-DQ haplotypes were treated as single units for association and clustering because of strong linkage in the cohort. Among 398 genotyped donors of the cohort, an average of roughly 240,000 unique TCR beta nucleotide sequences were sequenced per donor, 15% to 20% of them non-productive. Overall study outcomes, separate from this receptor: HLA typing was unavailable for some donors at each locus, so association tests used only the typed subset. The classifier was reported to diagnose cytomegalovirus status with high specificity and sensitivity in both the original and validation cohorts. Most TCR sequences were observed very rarely across donors, whereas some public TCRs were present in many individuals. The authors suggested that the approach could potentially be extended to other disease states and immunological phenotypes. Compared with the approximately 600-donor mean, donors in an Asian-associated ancestry cluster had fewer N-insertions in productive TCRs, according to a later genetic analysis. In a later analysis, several top co-occurrence clusters were reported to appear linked to parvovirus B19, influenza, CMV and Epstein-Barr virus. The 87-base-pair reads could not distinguish some IMGT-functional V segments, including TRBV6-2 and TRBV6-3, so those segments were excluded. A later genetic analysis associated a missense DCLRE1C variant with V-gene and J-gene trimming of TCR beta chains, and an independent cohort replicated the association. In the study, about 150 TCR beta chains were listed as associated with cytomegalovirus. When HLA alleles, especially DR and DQ, strongly co-occurred, attributing TCR associations to individual alleles was difficult. The presence/absence analyses assumed that sequencing depth was roughly uniform across donors, and that assumption may not be true. According to a later analysis, most CMV-associated TCR beta chains appeared to be HLA-restricted, and the HLA associations seemed to be driven largely by CMV exposure. CMV serostatus was the only immune exposure information available for the cohort. At a false discovery rate of 0.05, a later analysis linked 16,951 TCR beta sequences to specific HLA alleles. A further reported finding was that TCR beta sequences accurately predicted the HLA-A and HLA-B alleles for most subjects in the first cohort. A cluster of highly shared sequence variants was judged likely to be a technical artifact of the sequencing pipeline. Because counts were too low, more than 15 rarely observed V segments, including chromosome 9 orphons, were excluded from the earlier analysis of 500 to 700 of the donors. A later analysis found that TCR association rates varied across HLA loci, with DRB1 alleles showing the most associated TCRs and HLA-C alleles the fewest. In a later analysis, HLA-associated TCR beta chains were found to be more clonally expanded and to have lower generation probabilities than equally common non-associated chains. A few of the identified cytomegalovirus-associated TCR beta chains were confirmed in vitro to be specific for cytomegalovirus antigens. Only TCR beta chains were sequenced in this cohort, and the absence of alpha or paired-chain data limited detectable features. In an earlier analysis of approximately 590 of the donors, most TCR beta V segments were observed in productive rearrangements about 87% or about 30% of the time, broadly matching IMGT annotations. Correlated functional status among segregating V segments might be attributable to linkage disequilibrium, but an unknown experimental factor could not be ruled out.

The library was made by the immunoSEQ multiplex PCR assay. A mixture of 60 forward primers for TCR Vbeta segments and 13 reverse primers for TCR Jbeta segments was used in the multiplex PCR. The CDR3 region of rearranged TCR beta genes was amplified from genomic DNA by a multiplex PCR assay. The amplified TCR beta libraries were sequenced on the Illumina HiSeq System as 87-base-pair reads. The study's processing was this. A later analysis tallied around 82 million unique TCR beta chains across the 666 repertoires, and about 12 million of those chains were shared by two or more donors. A nearest-neighbor algorithm error-corrected the raw reads and collapsed the reads into unique sequences, merging closely related sequences to remove PCR and sequencing errors. To assign V, D and J gene segments, CDR3 sequences were aligned to IMGT reference sequences. For a sequence to be retained, at least a six-nucleotide match to both a V gene segment and a J gene segment was required. Rearrangements were called productive when the CDR3 lacked stop codons and stayed in frame with V and J; all others were non-productive. CDR3 was defined by IMGT convention, running from the second conserved V-encoded cysteine to the conserved J-encoded phenylalanine. The earlier analysis of approximately 590 of the donors excluded any sequence lacking an unambiguous match to a single V gene segment. In an earlier analysis of 450 to 750 of the donors, a V segment was called functional when productive rearrangements were above 56.7%, and segregating when the standard deviation between donors exceeded 5%. A statistical classification framework was built to diagnose cytomegalovirus status from the catalog of TCR beta chain sequences. In a later analysis, V and J genes were assigned by comparing TCR nucleotide sequences against IMGT/GENE-DB human TR gene sequences. The TCRdist pipeline was used in a later analysis to assign CDR3 sequences and most-parsimonious VDJ recombination scenarios. In a later analysis, each TCR beta chain was defined by its CDR3 amino acid sequence together with its V-gene family, and reads without a unique V-gene family were excluded. In a later analysis, 500 to 700 highly shared, low-generation-probability nucleotide sequences were removed to address suspected cross-contamination and a sequencing artifact. In a later analysis, a clonal expansion index was calculated for each public chain from normalized within-repertoire ranks of inferred template counts. In a later analysis, generation probabilities were computed with a VDJ recombination model fitted to out-of-frame rearrangements, and the resulting probabilities were checked against IGoR. In a later analysis, TCR-TCR, TCR-HLA and TCR-CMV co-occurrence was scored with hypergeometric tests, and a repertoire-size bias correction was applied to TCR pairs. In a later analysis, false discovery rates were estimated by permuting HLA or CMV assignments 20 times. In a later analysis, co-occurring TCRs were grouped using DBSCAN, with TCRdist sequence similarity added in when clustering inside HLA-allele-positive subsets. Repertoires with fewer than 30,000 or more than 120,000 public chains, plus five repertoires with anomalous nucleotide sharing, were excluded from co-occurrence clustering. What TCRdb holds here is the immuneACCESS table cut down to in-frame rearrangements. Part of the clones is not present; checked against another copy, under half of the missing clones reflect an unresolved V gene, and the others are unexplained. V and J calls plus clone size are reproduced from that table; the DNA served to infer D and trimming. The sample table records around 150,000 clones; 75% to 90% of these occur just once. The ten largest clones take up over 1.5% of the sample.

In total, just over 650 healthy bone marrow donors made up the cohort. All cohort members were sampled while nominally healthy, although unrecorded immune exposures were likely present. The donor tested CMV seronegative, placing the donor among the roughly 340 seronegative members of the cohort. Each donor provided a peripheral blood sample, and peripheral blood mononuclear cells were used for TCR beta sequencing. The Qiagen DNeasy Blood Extraction Kit was used to extract genomic DNA from the blood cell samples. This clone was seen only once. There is no known antigen for this receptor. It has no much larger one-base neighbor in the sample; base qualities were not kept. The CDR3, cysteine through phenylalanine, is 17 amino acids long. The DNA shown is the 51-base CDR3, in frame from base 1. According to the germline V gene (reference sequence), CDR1 reads LNHDA and CDR2 reads SQIVND. V loses 2 bases at its end and J loses 7 bases; junction bases beyond the gene matches: 14.

The V and J genes are TRBV19 and TRBJ1-5, with 7 junctional bases fitting TRBD1. The clonotype originates from a woman aged 18-29 years in good health and CMV-seronegative. Sample: PBMCs. The DNA reads as follows: TGTGCCAGTAGTATAAGGGTCCCCAGGGGGTTGTTGCAGCCCCAGCATTTT. It is translated as CASSIRVPRGLLQPQHF.